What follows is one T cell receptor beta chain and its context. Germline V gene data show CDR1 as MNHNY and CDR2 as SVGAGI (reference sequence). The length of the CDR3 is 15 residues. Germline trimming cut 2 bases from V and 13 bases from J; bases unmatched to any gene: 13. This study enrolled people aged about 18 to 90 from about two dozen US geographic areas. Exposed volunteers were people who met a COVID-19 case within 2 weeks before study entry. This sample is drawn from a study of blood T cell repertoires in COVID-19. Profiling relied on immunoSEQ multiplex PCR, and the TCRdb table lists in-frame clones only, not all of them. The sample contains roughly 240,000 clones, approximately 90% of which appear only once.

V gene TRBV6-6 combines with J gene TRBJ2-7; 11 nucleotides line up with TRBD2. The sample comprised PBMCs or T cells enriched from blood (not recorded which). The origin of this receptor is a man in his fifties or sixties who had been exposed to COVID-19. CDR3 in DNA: TGTGCCAGCAGTTACGGGGGTGCTAGCGGGAGGCCTGCATACGTC. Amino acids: CASSYGGASGRPAYV.